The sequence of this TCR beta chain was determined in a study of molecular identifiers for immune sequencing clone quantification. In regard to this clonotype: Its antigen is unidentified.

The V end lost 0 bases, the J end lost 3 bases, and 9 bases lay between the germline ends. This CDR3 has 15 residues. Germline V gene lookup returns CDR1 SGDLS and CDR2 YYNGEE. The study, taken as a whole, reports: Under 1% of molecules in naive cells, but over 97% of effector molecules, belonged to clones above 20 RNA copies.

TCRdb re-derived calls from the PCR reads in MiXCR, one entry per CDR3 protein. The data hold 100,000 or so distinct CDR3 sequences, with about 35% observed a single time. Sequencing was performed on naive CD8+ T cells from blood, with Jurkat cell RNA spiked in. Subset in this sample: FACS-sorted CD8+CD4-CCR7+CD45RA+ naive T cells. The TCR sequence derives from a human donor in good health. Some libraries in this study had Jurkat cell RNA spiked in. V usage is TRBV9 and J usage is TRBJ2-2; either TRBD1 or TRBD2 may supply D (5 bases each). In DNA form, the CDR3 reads TGTGCCAGCAGCGTAGCTGGGACGGACACCGGGGAGCTGTTTTTT. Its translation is CASSVAGTDTGELFF.